The 16 T cell receptor beta chains presented below share a single source sample, sequenced in a study of blood T cell repertoires in COVID-19. TCRdb's table, derived via immunoSEQ multiplex PCR, lists solely in-frame clones and lacks some. The table lists about 180,000 clones, about 81% of them singletons. The sequencing sample was made of peripheral blood. Receptors originate from a woman older than 75 with COVID-19, enrolled during active disease.

V gene TRBV27 combines with J gene TRBJ2-5; D is possibly TRBD2 (7 bases). Germline assignment: CDR1 MNHEY and CDR2 SMNVEV (reference sequence). The CDR3 extends over 14 amino acids. V lost 4 bases to trimming and J lost 1 base, with 10 bases between them. This CDR3 is CASSSRGAQETQYF. For the CDR3, the DNA is TGTGCCAGCAGTTCCCGGGGGGCCCAAGAGACCCAGTACTTC.

This clone was counted only a few times. V usage is TRBV5-1 and J usage is TRBJ1-2; 7 positions agree with TRBD1. After removal of 0 bases from V and 4 bases from J, the junction contained 9 bases not matched to a gene. The CDR3 totals 16 residues. Germline values: CDR1 SGHRS, CDR2 YFSETQ. CDR3 sequence reads: CASSLVRDSSFYGYTF. The CDR3, as DNA: TGCGCCAGCAGCTTGGTCAGGGACAGCTCCTTCTATGGCTACACCTTC.

V is TRBV5-6 and J is TRBJ1-2; D may be TRBD1 (6 bases). The V end was cut by 6 bases, the J end by 7 bases, with 16 bases between. The CDR3 is 13 residues long. The germline V gene encodes CDR1 SGHDT and CDR2 YYEEEE. The CDR3 sequence is CASNAWGGFGYTF. The CDR3, as DNA: TGTGCCAGCAACGCGTGGGGGGGCTTTGGCTACACCTTC.

This chain joins TRBV19 and TRBJ2-7; D might be TRBD1 (6 bases). Per germline, CDR1 LNHDA and CDR2 SQIVND (reference sequence). Trimming removed 5 bases from V and 3 bases from J, with 14 bases in between. This CDR3 has 14 residues. The CDR3 region has the DNA TGTGCCAGTAGTGGGACACTCGGTAACTACGAGCAGTACTTC. Its translation is CASSGTLGNYEQYF.

The V and J genes are TRBV29-1 and TRBJ2-7; the D is unclear. From germline, CDR1 is SQVTM and CDR2 ANQGSEA. V lost 4 bases and J lost 4, with 8 bases in between. The CDR3 runs 11 residues. The chain's CDR3 is CSVGSQYEQYF. The DNA of the CDR3 is TGCAGCGTTGGCTCACAGTACGAGCAGTACTTC.

This clone was found a few times. The chain is built from TRBV30 and TRBJ1-6; unclear D gene. Germline V gene sequence: CDR1 GTSNPN, CDR2 SVGIG (reference sequence). Trimming removed 3 bases at V and 10 bases at J, with 13 bases between. The CDR3 runs to 13 residues. The CDR3 nucleotides read TGTGCCTGGAGCTCTGGGAGTGGATCACCCCTCCACTTT. Translating gives CAWSSGSGSPLHF.

This rearrangement joins TRBV10-1 to TRBJ1-1, with 8 bases lining up with TRBD1. V lost 5 bases and J lost 6; bases outside the gene matches: 2. This CDR3 has 12 amino acids. CDR1 is WNHNN, CDR2 SYGVQD, per germline (reference sequence). DNA for the CDR3: TGCGCCAGCAGTCAGACAGGGGCTGAAGCTTTCTTT. It encodes CASSQTGAEAFF.

This clone was seen once. The gene calls are TRBV27 and TRBJ2-5; TRBD1 might be the D (6 bases). Germline V gene lookup returns CDR1 MNHEY and CDR2 SMNVEV (reference sequence). The CDR3 sequence is 14 residues long. V lost 6 bases and J lost 4, with 15 bases in between. The CDR3 nucleotides are TGTGCCAGCAGCCCAGGGGCCATAGTAGAGACCCAGTACTTC. It encodes CASSPGAIVETQYF.

The chain carries TRBV7-9 and TRBJ2-5; unclear D gene. The V end was cut by 3 bases, the J end by 4 bases, with 3 bases between. The CDR3 loop spans 11 amino acids. Germline V gene data show CDR1 as SEHNR and CDR2 as FQNEAQ (reference sequence). The CDR3 is CASSLAETQYF. CDR3 nucleotides: TGTGCCAGCAGCTTGGCAGAGACCCAGTACTTC.

The chain employs TRBV7-2 and TRBJ2-3; unclear D gene. Germline CDR1 SGHTA, CDR2 FQGNSA. There are 13 residues in the CDR3. The ends were cut back, 0 bases at V and 7 bases at J, with 8 bases in the middle. The CDR3 nucleotides are TGTGCCAGCAGCTTAGCGCTGGGCTATACGCAGTATTTT. Protein product: CASSLALGYTQYF. The variable domain in full, with the rest retrieved from reference TRBV7-2 and TRBJ2-3, is GAGVSQSPSNKVTEKGKDVELRCDPISGHTALYWYRQSLGQGLEFLIYFQGNSAPDKSGLPSDRFSAERTGGSVSTLTIQRTQQEDSAVYLCASSLALGYTQYFGPGTRLTVL.

The chain combines TRBV5-5 with TRBJ1-2, with 7 bases matching TRBD1. The CDR3 runs 15 residues. With V trimmed by 0 bases and J by 5 bases, 7 bases remained unmatched. Germline V CDR1 and CDR2: SGHKS, YYEKEE (reference sequence). This CDR3 reads CASSLGQGGFYGYTF. The CDR3 DNA follows: TGTGCCAGCAGCTTGGGGCAGGGGGGTTTTTATGGCTACACCTTC. The whole variable domain, remainder taken from reference TRBV5-5 and TRBJ1-2, is DAGVTQSPTHLIKTRGQQVTLRCSPISGHKSVSWYQQVLGQGPQFIFQYYEKEERGRGNFPDRFSARQFPNYSSELNVNALLLGDSALYLCASSLGQGGFYGYTFGSGTRLTVV.

The rearrangement links TRBV5-1 to TRBJ2-7, with 9 bases matching TRBD1. Germline CDR1 and CDR2: SGHRS and YFSETQ. This CDR3 comprises 15 residues. Germline trimming cut 3 bases from V and 4 bases from J; bases unmatched to any gene: 8. The CDR3 here is CASSWTGTGSYEQYF. CDR3 DNA sequence: TGCGCCAGCAGCTGGACCGGGACAGGGAGTTACGAGCAGTACTTC.

This clone has just a few counts. The rearrangement uses TRBV11-2 and TRBJ2-7, with D unclear. This CDR3 spans 12 amino acids. Looked up from germline, CDR1 is SGHAT and CDR2 is FQNNGV. Trimming stripped 3 bases from V and 6 bases from J, with 9 bases between. The CDR3 here is CASSLVPSEQYF. The CDR3 DNA reads as TGTGCCAGCAGCTTGGTGCCGAGCGAGCAGTACTTC.

This clone was seen just once. The chain links TRBV5-1 to TRBJ2-7; 10 nucleotides match TRBD2. The germline gives CDR1 SGHRS, CDR2 YFSETQ. The CDR3 loop spans 15 amino acids. The V segment lost 0 bases and the J segment 4 bases; nucleotides outside the gene matches: 4. The CDR3 protein is CASSLASGRGYEQYF. CDR3 nucleotide sequence: TGCGCCAGCAGCTTGGCCAGCGGGAGGGGGTACGAGCAGTACTTC.

This chain uses TRBV11-2 with TRBJ2-3, with D unclear. The V end was cut by 0 bases, the J end by 3 bases, with 4 bases between. This CDR3 has 13 amino acids. Germline V gives CDR1 SGHAT, CDR2 FQNNGV. The CDR3 DNA is TGTGCCAGCAGCTTAGATTATACAGATACGCAGTATTTT. Protein product: CASSLDYTDTQYF.

This chain links TRBV29-1 with TRBJ1-1, with a tentative D call TRBD1 (6 bases). The length of the CDR3 is 11 residues. Germline V lookup: CDR1 SQVTM, CDR2 ANQGSEA. The germline V and J ends were trimmed by 7 bases and 8 bases, with 14 bases remaining between them. The CDR3 region is CSGKTGREAFF. The CDR3 region has the DNA TGCAGCGGCAAGACAGGCCGAGAAGCTTTCTTT.